The 25 T cell receptor beta chains below were found in one sample sequenced in a study of brain T cells in children with intractable seizures. The method was immunoSEQ multiplex PCR; TCRdb's version includes in-frame clones alone and lacks a portion of them. This repertoire shows a few hundred thousand clones, roughly 93% found once; its top ten account for 5% to 7%. This sample's time point: blood from clinic visit 5 months post-surgery; TSC patient then seizure free. Here the sequenced sample was peripheral blood, taken 4 to 5 months after surgery. The source of these receptors is a boy in the first two years of life with tuberous sclerosis and intractable seizures.

The CDR3 loop reads CASSLRDRSGGYTF. DNA for the CDR3: TGTGCCAGCAGCTTAAGGGACAGGTCAGGCGGCTACACCTTC. The V gene is TRBV7-2, the J gene TRBJ1-2; TRBD1 agrees at 8 bases. Germline assignment: CDR1 SGHTA and CDR2 FQGNSA. Trimming cost V 2 bases and J 8 bases; bases outside gene matches: 7. The CDR3 has 14 amino acids.

This chain links TRBV6-5 with TRBJ1-5, with D possibly matching TRBD1 (6 bases). CDR3 length: 13 amino acids. The V and J ends lost 6 bases and 9 bases respectively, with 15 bases between them. Germline V gene data show CDR1 as MNHEY and CDR2 as SVGAGI. CDR3 loop: CASSGRGSGPQHF. CDR3 in DNA: TGTGCCAGCAGCGGCAGGGGCTCCGGGCCCCAGCATTTT.

This rearrangement joins TRBV15 to TRBJ2-1, with 13 bases aligning to TRBD2. CDR1 LNHNV and CDR2 YYDKDF come from the germline V gene (reference sequence). This CDR3 has 17 amino acids. J was trimmed by 8 bases and V by 5 bases; bases with no gene match: 12. Here the CDR3 reads CATSSDLLAGGRHEQFF. CDR3 sequence (DNA): TGTGCCACCAGCTCGGATCTACTAGCGGGGGGGCGTCATGAGCAGTTCTTC. The variable domain in full, completed from reference TRBV15 and TRBJ2-1, reads DAMVIQNPRYQVTQFGKPVTLSCSQTLNHNVMYWYQQKSSQAPKLLFHYYDKDFNNEADTPDNFQSRRPNTSFCFLDIRSPGLGDTAMYLCATSSDLLAGGRHEQFFGPGTRLTVL.

This rearrangement joins TRBV19 to TRBJ2-3; a weak D match, TRBD1 (5 bases). The CDR3 has 14 residues. Trimming took 5 bases from V and 2 from J, leaving 11 bases between them. Germline CDR1 LNHDA, CDR2 SQIVND (reference sequence). The DNA for the CDR3 is TGTGCCAGTAGTTACAGGCGGCACACAGATACGCAGTATTTT. Its protein product is CASSYRRHTDTQYF.

The chain uses TRBV27 and TRBJ1-6, with D maybe TRBD1 (5 bases). V was clipped by 2 bases and J by 6 bases, with 8 bases between them. CDR3 length: 14 residues. Germline V gene data show CDR1 as MNHEY and CDR2 as SMNVEV (reference sequence). CDR3 in DNA: TGTGCCAGCAGTTTAGGAGGGGTTAATTCACCCCTCCACTTT. This gives the protein CASSLGGVNSPLHF.

This rearrangement joins TRBV6-5 to TRBJ2-1, with 12 bases identical to TRBD2. CDR3 length: 15 amino acids. Germline CDR1 reads MNHEY; CDR2 reads SVGAGI. V was pared by 6 bases and J by 6 bases, with 6 bases of the junction left unmatched. CDR3 DNA: TGTGCCAGCAGAGACGGACTAGCGGGAAGCAATGAGCAGTTCTTC. Translation gives CASRDGLAGSNEQFF.

This chain joins TRBV7-8 and TRBJ2-3; D is ambiguous. CDR1 is SGHVS, CDR2 FQNEAQ, per germline. The length of the CDR3 is 13 residues. The V end was cut by 2 bases, the J end by 5 bases, with 8 bases between. CDR3 coding DNA: TGTGCCAGCAGCTTATTTGGCCTAGATACGCAGTATTTT. As protein: CASSLFGLDTQYF.

The J gene is TRBJ1-6, the V gene TRBV6-5; the D gene is possibly TRBD1 (5 bases). Germline CDR1 reads MNHEY; CDR2 reads SVGAGI. The CDR3 sequence is 15 residues long. V was shortened by 5 bases and J by 9 bases, with 17 bases between the two germline ends. CDR3 loop: CASSPKDRGGSPLHF. CDR3 nucleotides: TGTGCCAGCAGTCCAAAGGATAGGGGAGGTTCACCCCTCCACTTT.

V and J are TRBV30 and TRBJ2-7; weak D call: TRBD2 (5 bases). V lost 0 bases and J 4 bases, leaving 19 bases between the germline ends. This CDR3 region has 16 residues. Per the germline V gene, CDR1 is GTSNPN and CDR2 is SVGIG (reference sequence). DNA of the CDR3: TGTGCCTGGAGTGTAGCGGCTAGGAAGTGGGGATACGAGCAGTACTTC. Its protein is CAWSVAARKWGYEQYF.

This clone was seen a single time. The chain couples TRBV9 to TRBJ2-3, with 9 bases aligning to TRBD2. Germline CDR1 is SGDLS and CDR2 is YYNGEE. Germline trimming cut 4 bases from V and 5 bases from J; bases unmatched to any gene: 8. This CDR3 has 15 amino acids. CDR3 nucleotide sequence: TGTGCCAGCAGCACGCGGGGGGGGCGTGGAGATACGCAGTATTTT. Translating it yields CASSTRGGRGDTQYF.

This clone is a singleton in its sample. This rearrangement joins TRBV6-5 to TRBJ2-1; possibly TRBD2 for D (6 bases). From germline, CDR1 is MNHEY and CDR2 SVGAGI. The ends were cut back, 8 bases at V and 0 bases at J, with 11 bases in the middle. CDR3 length: 14 residues. The CDR3 loop is CASGRGSSYNEQFF. In DNA form, the CDR3 reads TGTGCCAGCGGGCGGGGCAGCTCCTACAATGAGCAGTTCTTC.

The CDR3: CASSRWTGTGVNSPLHF. In DNA form, the CDR3 reads TGTGCCAGCAGCCGCTGGACTGGGACAGGGGTTAATTCACCCCTCCACTTT. The J gene is TRBJ1-6, the V gene TRBV7-9; 10 bases are shared with TRBD1. Germline trimming cut 5 bases from V and 6 bases from J; bases unmatched to any gene: 10. The CDR3 spans 17 residues. The V gene's germline CDR1 is SEHNR and CDR2 FQNEAQ (reference sequence).

This clone was counted at least ten times. The rearrangement joins TRBV11-1 to TRBJ1-5; D not resolved. The CDR3 runs to 16 residues. The V and J ends lost 8 bases and 5 bases respectively, with 22 bases between them. The germline V gene has CDR1 SGHAT and CDR2 FQDESV (reference sequence). The CDR3: CASAPSFPLRHQPQHF. CDR3 coding DNA: TGTGCCAGCGCACCATCTTTCCCTCTGCGCCATCAGCCCCAGCATTTT.

This clone was seen a handful of times. This chain uses TRBV10-3 with TRBJ2-7; a weak D match, TRBD1 (5 bases). Germline-derived CDR1 and CDR2 are ENHRY and SYGVKD. V dropped 8 bases and J dropped 7 bases, with 18 bases sitting between them. The CDR3 has 13 amino acids. The DNA of the CDR3 is TGTGCCATCGGCGAACTTACAGGTTTAGAGCAGTACTTC. It specifies CAIGELTGLEQYF.

The genes are TRBV6-1 and TRBJ2-3; D may be TRBD2 (6 bases). The V end lost 2 bases, the J end lost 5 bases, and 14 bases lay between the germline ends. This CDR3 has 15 residues. Germline assignment: CDR1 MNHNS and CDR2 SASEGT. The CDR3, as DNA: TGTGCCAGCAGTGAAACGATCGCGGGGATAGATACGCAGTATTTT. Amino acids: CASSETIAGIDTQYF.

The CDR3 loop is CASSSNRDRSFYEQYF. The CDR3 DNA is TGCGCCAGCAGCAGCAACCGGGACCGATCCTTCTACGAGCAGTACTTC. This chain connects TRBV5-1 to TRBJ2-7; perhaps D is TRBD1 or TRBD2 (5 bases each). The V end lost 4 bases, the J end lost 3 bases, and 20 bases lay between the germline ends. Germline CDR1 and CDR2: SGHRS and YFSETQ. The length of the CDR3 is 16 residues.

The chain employs TRBV6-5 and TRBJ2-7; unclear D gene. Trimming left V 2 bases short and J 4 bases short, with 3 bases between. CDR3 size: 11 residues. Germline V gene sequence: CDR1 MNHEY, CDR2 SVGAGI. The CDR3 DNA follows: TGTGCCAGCAGTTACAAATACGAGCAGTACTTC. This sequence encodes CASSYKYEQYF.

The chain links TRBV7-3 to TRBJ2-2; tentative D call: TRBD2 (6 bases). The CDR3 is 15 residues long. V was cut by 3 bases and J by 7 bases, with 15 bases left in between. CDR1 SGHTA and CDR2 FQGTGA come from the germline V gene. The chain's CDR3 is CASSFLSAEGGELFF. Here the CDR3 DNA reads TGTGCCAGCAGCTTTCTTTCGGCGGAGGGCGGGGAGCTGTTTTTT.

This sequence joins TRBV19 and TRBJ2-5, with 9 bases lining up with TRBD2. CDR3 length equals 16 residues. V dropped 3 bases and J dropped 0; count of bases not matched to a gene: 5. Germline CDR1 and CDR2: LNHDA and SQIVND (reference sequence). The CDR3 reads CASSIISGRYQETQYF. The CDR3 bases are TGTGCCAGTAGTATTATCAGCGGGAGGTACCAAGAGACCCAGTACTTC.

The chain couples TRBV30 to TRBJ2-1, with 11 bases lining up with TRBD2. There are 12 residues in the CDR3. Unmatched junction bases numbered 0, after V lost 4 bases and J lost 7 bases. Germline V lookup: CDR1 GTSNPN, CDR2 SVGIG (reference sequence). The CDR3 spells CAWTSGGNEQFF. The CDR3 nucleotides read TGTGCCTGGACTAGCGGGGGGAATGAGCAGTTCTTC.

This chain joins TRBV19 and TRBJ1-5; TRBD1 aligns across 8 bases. The CDR3 covers 17 residues. The germline gives CDR1 LNHDA, CDR2 SQIVND (reference sequence). Unmatched junction bases numbered 7, after V lost 0 bases and J lost 3 bases. CDR3 loop: CASSIDRWTGYNQPQHF. CDR3 DNA sequence: TGTGCCAGTAGTATAGATCGGTGGACAGGGTACAATCAGCCCCAGCATTTT.

The chain couples TRBV10-3 to TRBJ2-1; 8 bases agree with TRBD2. The CDR3 consists of 15 residues. Germline trimming cut 8 bases from V and 4 bases from J; bases unmatched to any gene: 10. The germline V gene encodes CDR1 ENHRY and CDR2 SYGVKD. The CDR3 region is CAIHRVAGPYNEQFF. The CDR3 DNA reads as TGTGCCATCCACCGAGTAGCGGGGCCATACAATGAGCAGTTCTTC.

The rearrangement joins TRBV9 to TRBJ2-7, with D maybe TRBD1 (5 bases). Per germline, CDR1 SGDLS and CDR2 YYNGEE. V was clipped by 1 base and J by 3 bases, with 8 bases between them. The CDR3 sequence is 13 residues long. The CDR3 spells CASSVSTGYEQYF. CDR3 sequence (DNA): TGTGCCAGCAGCGTATCAACAGGCTACGAGCAGTACTTC.

This rearrangement joins TRBV28 to TRBJ2-3; D is unresolved. The germline V gene has CDR1 MDHEN and CDR2 SYDVKM. This CDR3 has 16 residues. The V gene lost 6 bases and the J gene lost 6 bases, with 22 bases spanning the gap. This CDR3 is CASSLYYDPPGDTQYF. DNA of the CDR3: TGTGCCAGCAGCCTCTATTATGACCCACCCGGGGATACGCAGTATTTT.

V usage is TRBV6-5 and J usage is TRBJ2-1; the match to TRBD1 covers 9 bases. This CDR3 has 13 residues. CDR1 is MNHEY and CDR2 is SVGAGI in the germline V gene. The trim removed 9 bases at V and 9 bases at J, leaving 9 bases unmatched. Here the CDR3 reads CASGGQGGSEQFF. The CDR3 DNA reads TGTGCCAGTGGGGGACAGGGTGGGTCTGAGCAGTTCTTC.